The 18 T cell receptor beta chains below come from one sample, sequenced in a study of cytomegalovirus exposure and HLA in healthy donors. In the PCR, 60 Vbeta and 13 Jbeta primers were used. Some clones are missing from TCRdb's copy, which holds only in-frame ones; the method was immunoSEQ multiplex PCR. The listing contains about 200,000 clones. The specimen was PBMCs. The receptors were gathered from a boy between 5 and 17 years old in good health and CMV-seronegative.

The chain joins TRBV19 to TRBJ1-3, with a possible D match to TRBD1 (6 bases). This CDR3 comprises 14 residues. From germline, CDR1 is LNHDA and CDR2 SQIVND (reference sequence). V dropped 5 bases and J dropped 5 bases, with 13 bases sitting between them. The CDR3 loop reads CASSVQGSRNTIYF. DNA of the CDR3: TGTGCCAGTAGTGTACAGGGATCTCGAAACACCATATATTTT.

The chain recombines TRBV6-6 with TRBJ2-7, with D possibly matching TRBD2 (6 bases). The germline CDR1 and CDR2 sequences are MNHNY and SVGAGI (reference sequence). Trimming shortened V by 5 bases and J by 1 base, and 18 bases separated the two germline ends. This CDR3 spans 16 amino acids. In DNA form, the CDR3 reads TGTGCCAGCAGTCCCGCGTACAGCGCGGGGTCCTACGAGCAGTACTTC. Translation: CASSPAYSAGSYEQYF.

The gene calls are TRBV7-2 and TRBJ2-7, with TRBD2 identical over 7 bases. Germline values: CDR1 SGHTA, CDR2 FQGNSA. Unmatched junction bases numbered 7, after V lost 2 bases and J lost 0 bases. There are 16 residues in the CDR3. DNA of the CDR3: TGTGCCAGCAGCTTATGGCGGGGGTCCCCCTCCTACGAGCAGTACTTC. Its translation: CASSLWRGSPSYEQYF.

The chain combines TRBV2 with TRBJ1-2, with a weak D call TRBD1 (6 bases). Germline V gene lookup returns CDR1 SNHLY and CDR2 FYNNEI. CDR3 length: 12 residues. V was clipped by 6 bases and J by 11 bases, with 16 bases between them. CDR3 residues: CASRGGGSDYTF. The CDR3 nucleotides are TGTGCCAGCAGGGGAGGGGGGTCAGATTACACCTTC.

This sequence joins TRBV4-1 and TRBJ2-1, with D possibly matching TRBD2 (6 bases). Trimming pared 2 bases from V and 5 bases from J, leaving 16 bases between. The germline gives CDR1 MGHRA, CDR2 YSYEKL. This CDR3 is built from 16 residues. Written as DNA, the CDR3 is TGCGCCAGCAGCCAACCCCCCTGGCGGGATAACAATGAGCAGTTCTTC. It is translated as CASSQPPWRDNNEQFF.

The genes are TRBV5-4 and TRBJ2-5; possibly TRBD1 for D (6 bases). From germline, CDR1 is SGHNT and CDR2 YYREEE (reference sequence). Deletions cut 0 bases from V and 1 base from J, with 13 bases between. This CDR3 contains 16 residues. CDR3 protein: CASSLGGRFLQETQYF. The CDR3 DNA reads TGTGCCAGCAGCTTGGGGGGGCGATTCCTCCAAGAGACCCAGTACTTC.

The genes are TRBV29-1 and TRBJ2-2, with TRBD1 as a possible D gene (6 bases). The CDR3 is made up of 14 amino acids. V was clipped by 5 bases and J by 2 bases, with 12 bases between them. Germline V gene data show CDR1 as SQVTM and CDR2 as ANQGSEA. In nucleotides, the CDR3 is TGCAGCGTTCGTGGACAGAGTAACACCGGGGAGCTGTTTTTT. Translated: CSVRGQSNTGELFF.

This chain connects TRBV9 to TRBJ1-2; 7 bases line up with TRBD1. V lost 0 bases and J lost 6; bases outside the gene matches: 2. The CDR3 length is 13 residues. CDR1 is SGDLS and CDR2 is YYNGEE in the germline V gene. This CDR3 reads CASSVGQGDGYTF. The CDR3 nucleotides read TGTGCCAGCAGCGTAGGACAGGGAGATGGCTACACCTTC. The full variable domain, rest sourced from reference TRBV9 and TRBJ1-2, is DSGVTQTPKHLITATGQRVTLRCSPRSGDLSVYWYQQSLDQGLQFLIQYYNGEERAKGNILERFSAQQFPDLHSELNLSSLELGDSALYFCASSVGQGDGYTFGSGTRLTVV.

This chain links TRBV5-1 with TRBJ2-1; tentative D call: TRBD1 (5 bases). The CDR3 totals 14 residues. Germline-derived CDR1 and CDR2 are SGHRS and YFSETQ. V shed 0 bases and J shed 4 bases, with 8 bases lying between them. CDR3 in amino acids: CASSLEAGYNEQFF. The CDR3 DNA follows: TGCGCCAGCAGCTTGGAGGCAGGGTACAATGAGCAGTTCTTC.

The chain's CDR3 is CSFLGREIVETQYF. The CDR3 DNA is TGCAGCTTCCTGGGGAGAGAGATCGTAGAGACCCAGTACTTC. The J gene is TRBJ2-5, the V gene TRBV29-1; maybe TRBD2 (5 bases). The V and J ends lost 8 bases and 4 bases respectively, with 20 bases between them. Per germline, CDR1 SQVTM and CDR2 ANQGSEA. The CDR3 is made up of 14 amino acids. Based on the CDR3 plus reference TRBV29-1 and TRBJ2-5, the full variable domain is SAVISQKPSRDICQRGTSLTIQCQVDSQVTMMFWYRQQPGQSLTLIATANQGSEATYESGFVIDKFPISRPNLTFSTLTVSNMSPEDSSIYLCSFLGREIVETQYFGPGTRLLVL.

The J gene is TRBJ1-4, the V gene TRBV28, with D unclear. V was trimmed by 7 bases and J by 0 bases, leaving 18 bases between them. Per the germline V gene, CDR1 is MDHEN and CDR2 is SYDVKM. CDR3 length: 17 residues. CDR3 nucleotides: TGTGCCAGCATCCCCCGGGAGGGAGGAACAACTAATGAAAAACTGTTTTTT. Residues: CASIPREGGTTNEKLFF.

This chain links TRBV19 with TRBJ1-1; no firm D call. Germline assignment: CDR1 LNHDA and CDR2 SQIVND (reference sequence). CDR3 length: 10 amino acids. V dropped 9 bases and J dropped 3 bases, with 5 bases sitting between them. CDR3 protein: CASPHTEAFF. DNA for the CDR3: TGTGCCAGCCCTCACACTGAAGCTTTCTTT.

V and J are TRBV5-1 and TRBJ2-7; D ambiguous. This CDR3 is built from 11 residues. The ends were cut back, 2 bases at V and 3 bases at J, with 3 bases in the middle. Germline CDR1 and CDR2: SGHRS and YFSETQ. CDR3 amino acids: CASSFNYEQYF. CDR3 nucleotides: TGCGCCAGCAGCTTCAACTACGAGCAGTACTTC.

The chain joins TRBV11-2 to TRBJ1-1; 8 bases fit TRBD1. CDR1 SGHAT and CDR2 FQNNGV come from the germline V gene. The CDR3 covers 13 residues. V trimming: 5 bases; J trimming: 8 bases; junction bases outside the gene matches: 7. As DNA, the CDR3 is TGTGCCAGCAGCCCGATCCGGGACAGGGAAGCTTTCTTT. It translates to CASSPIRDREAFF.

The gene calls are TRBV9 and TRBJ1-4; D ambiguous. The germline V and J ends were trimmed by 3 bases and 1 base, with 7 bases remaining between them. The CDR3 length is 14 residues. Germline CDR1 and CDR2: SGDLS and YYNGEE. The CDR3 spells CASSGGRTNEKLFF. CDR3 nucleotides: TGTGCCAGCAGCGGAGGGCGAACTAATGAAAAACTGTTTTTT.

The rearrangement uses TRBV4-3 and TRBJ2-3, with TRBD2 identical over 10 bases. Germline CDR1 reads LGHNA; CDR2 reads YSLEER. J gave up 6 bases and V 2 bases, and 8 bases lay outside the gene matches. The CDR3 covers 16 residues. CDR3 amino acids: CASSQKSGGAGDTQYF. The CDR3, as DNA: TGCGCCAGCAGCCAAAAAAGCGGGGGGGCAGGGGATACGCAGTATTTT.

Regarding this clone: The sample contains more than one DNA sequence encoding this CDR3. The CDR3 is CASSDQGNYGYTF. CDR3 nucleotides: TGTGCCAGCAGTGACCAGGGGAACTATGGCTACACCTTC. J is TRBJ1-2 and V is TRBV2, with D maybe TRBD1 (6 bases). V dropped 3 bases and J dropped 2 bases, with 7 bases sitting between them. The CDR3 length is 13 residues. CDR1 and CDR2 (germline): SNHLY, FYNNEI.

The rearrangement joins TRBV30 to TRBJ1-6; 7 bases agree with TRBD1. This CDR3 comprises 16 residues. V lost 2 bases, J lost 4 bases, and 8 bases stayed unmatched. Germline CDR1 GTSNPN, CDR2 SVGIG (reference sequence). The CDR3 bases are TGTGCCTGGAGTCGCGGACAGGCGATTTATAATTCACCCCTCCACTTT. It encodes CAWSRGQAIYNSPLHF.